This record covers a single T cell receptor (beta chain). CDR1 is ENHRY, CDR2 SYGVKD, per germline. The ends lost 4 bases at V and 0 bases at J; junction bases unmatched: 3. The CDR3 consists of 15 residues. Regarding treatment: randomized to nivolumab then ipilimumab (arm A) or the reverse (arm B). This entry belongs to a study of sequential checkpoint blockade in melanoma. Study information: Patients were randomized 1:1 to nivolumab-then-ipilimumab or ipilimumab-then-nivolumab first-line. Each arm's sequence ended with maintenance nivolumab.

The table came from immunoSEQ multiplex PCR; TCRdb's copy has only in-frame clones and leaves some out. The data contain approximately 21,000 clones, 80% to 90% of them singletons. The material was CD8+ T cells sorted from blood (inferred from file names), obtained from a patient given nivolumab and ipilimumab in sequence. This TCR was sampled from a human donor with melanoma. The chain recombines TRBV10-3 with TRBJ1-5; 7 nucleotides match TRBD1. This CDR3 is CAISATGRSNQPQHF. The CDR3 nucleotides read TGTGCCATCAGTGCGACAGGGCGTAGCAATCAGCCCCAGCATTTT.